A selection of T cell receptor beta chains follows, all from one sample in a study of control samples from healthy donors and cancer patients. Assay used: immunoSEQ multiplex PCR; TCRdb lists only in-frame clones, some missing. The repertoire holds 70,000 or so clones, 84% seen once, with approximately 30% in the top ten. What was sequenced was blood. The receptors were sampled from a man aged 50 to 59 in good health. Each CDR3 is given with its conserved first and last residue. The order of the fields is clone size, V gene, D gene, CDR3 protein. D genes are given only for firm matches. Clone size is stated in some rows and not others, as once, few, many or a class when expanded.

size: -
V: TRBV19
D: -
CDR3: CASRDPGHLLMYF

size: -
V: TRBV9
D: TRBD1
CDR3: CASSVATPGTASGNTIYF

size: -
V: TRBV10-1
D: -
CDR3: CASSATVNTGELFF

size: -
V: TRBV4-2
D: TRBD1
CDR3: CASSRDAAGTGSYGYTF

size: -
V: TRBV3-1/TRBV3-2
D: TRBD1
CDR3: CASSRQGSGEQFF

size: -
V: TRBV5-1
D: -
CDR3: CASSLAISALNTEAFF

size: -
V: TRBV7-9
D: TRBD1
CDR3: CASSLGSDGQGDEQYF

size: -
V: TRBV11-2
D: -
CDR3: CASSLGTFSANF

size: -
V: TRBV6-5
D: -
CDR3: CASSYSGTYYGYTF

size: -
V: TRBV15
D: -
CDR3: CATSRVEGAGGYTF

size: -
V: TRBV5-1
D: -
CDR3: CASSPRLGAYEQYF

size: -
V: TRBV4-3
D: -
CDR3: CASSQVSSLGETQYF

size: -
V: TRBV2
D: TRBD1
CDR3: CASSYPTGAQGGMNTEAFF

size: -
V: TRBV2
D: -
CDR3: CASIMGRYEQYF

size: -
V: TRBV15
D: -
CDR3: CATSRGGEPYEQYF

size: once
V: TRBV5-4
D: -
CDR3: CASSPGGGGNNEQFF

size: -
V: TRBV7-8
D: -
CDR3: CASSSPSLREAVNGYTF

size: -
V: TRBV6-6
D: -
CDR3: CASSPAERTPYYTQYF

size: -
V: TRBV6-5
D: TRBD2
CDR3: CASSLAGGRTDTQYF

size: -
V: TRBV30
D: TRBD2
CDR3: CAWSIAGDLSTDTQYF

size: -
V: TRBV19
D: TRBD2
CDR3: CASSMNLAGGRQFF

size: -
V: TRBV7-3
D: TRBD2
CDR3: CASSSSTAGGSEQYF

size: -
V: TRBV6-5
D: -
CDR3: CASSFSGNSPLHF

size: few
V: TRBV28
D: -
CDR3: CASSPPGVDSYEQYF

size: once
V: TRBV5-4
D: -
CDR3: CASSSDGLLTGELFF

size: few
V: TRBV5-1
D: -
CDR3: CASSPGRENYGYTF

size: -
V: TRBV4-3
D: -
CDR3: CASSQDLVSGPHNEQFF

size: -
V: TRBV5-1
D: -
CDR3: CASSLVPWGGEQYF

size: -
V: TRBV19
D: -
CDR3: CASSIETGFVYEQYF

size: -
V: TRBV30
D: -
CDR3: CAWSKANYGYTF

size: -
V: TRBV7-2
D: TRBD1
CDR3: CASSPRTGEWETQYF

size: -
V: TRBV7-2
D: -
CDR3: CASRADSSRRGEQFF

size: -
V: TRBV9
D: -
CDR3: CASSVGLEYNFNEQFF

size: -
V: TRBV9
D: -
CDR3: CASSVNPGGYEAFF

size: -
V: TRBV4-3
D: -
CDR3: CASSQDTSVNTEAFF

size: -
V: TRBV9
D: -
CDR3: CASSVARGPGNTIYF

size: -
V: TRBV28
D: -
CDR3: CASSPRLSGANVLTF

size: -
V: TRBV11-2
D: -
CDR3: CASSFGPPRDYEQYF

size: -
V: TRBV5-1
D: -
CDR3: CASNRGGVDTDTQYF

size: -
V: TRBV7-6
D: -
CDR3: CASSLGGYSNQPQHF

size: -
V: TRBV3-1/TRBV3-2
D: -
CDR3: CASRDPAGYSPLHF

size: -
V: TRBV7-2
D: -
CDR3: CASSGGGPGINSPLHF

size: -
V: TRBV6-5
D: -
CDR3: CASSYSRGNTIYF

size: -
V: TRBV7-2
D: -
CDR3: CASSVVPIPHTEAFF

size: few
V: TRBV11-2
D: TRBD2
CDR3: CASSPRGGGWDNEQFF

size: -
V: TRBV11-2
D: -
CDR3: CASSLVDRTYEQYF

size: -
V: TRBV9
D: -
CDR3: CASRGYPMNTEAFF